The present T cell receptor (beta chain) was sequenced within a study of blood T cell repertoires in COVID-19. Study context: From the United States, Italy and Spain came samples of acute and convalescent COVID-19. PBMCs, B-cell-depleted T cells, or T cells provided the cDNA or gDNA that made up the material.

As originally analysed: From reference gene primer amplification, estimates of nucleated cell counts were derived. Produced via immunoSEQ multiplex PCR; TCRdb's table is partial and in-frame only. V, J and clone size reflect that table, while D and trimming were determined from the DNA. Counted here are 150,000 to 200,000 clones, roughly 86% occurring once; the ten biggest clones make up around 2.7%. CDR1 is KGHSH, CDR2 LQKENI, per germline. The CDR3 spans 13 residues. V lost 4 bases to trimming and J lost 5 bases, with 10 bases between them. This sequence was found in a man in his forties with active or convalescent COVID-19. Sequences were obtained from peripheral blood. The chain couples TRBV18 to TRBJ2-3, with D possibly being TRBD1 (5 bases). CDR3 amino acids: CASSLQGIDTQYF. The CDR3 bases are TGTGCCAGCTCACTCCAGGGAATAGATACGCAGTATTTT.